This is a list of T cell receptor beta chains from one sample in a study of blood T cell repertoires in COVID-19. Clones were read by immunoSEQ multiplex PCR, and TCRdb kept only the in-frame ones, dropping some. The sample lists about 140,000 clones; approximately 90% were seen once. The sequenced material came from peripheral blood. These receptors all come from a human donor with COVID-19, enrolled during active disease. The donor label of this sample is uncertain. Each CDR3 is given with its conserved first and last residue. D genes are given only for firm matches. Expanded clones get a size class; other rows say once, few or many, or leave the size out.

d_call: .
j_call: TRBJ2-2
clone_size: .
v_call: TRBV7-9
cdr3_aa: CASSPPARTVKLNTGELFF

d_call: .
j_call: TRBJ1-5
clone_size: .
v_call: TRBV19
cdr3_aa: CASKRQSGNQPQHF

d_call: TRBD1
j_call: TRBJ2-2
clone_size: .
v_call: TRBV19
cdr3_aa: CASSWDREAGELFF

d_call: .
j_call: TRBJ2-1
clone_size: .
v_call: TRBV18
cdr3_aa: CASSPQGGEQFF

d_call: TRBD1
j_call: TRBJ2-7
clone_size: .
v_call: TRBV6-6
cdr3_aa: CASSQPGQSYEQYF

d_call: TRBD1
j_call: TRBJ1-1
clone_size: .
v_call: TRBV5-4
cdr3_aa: CASSWKSSGGNTEAFF

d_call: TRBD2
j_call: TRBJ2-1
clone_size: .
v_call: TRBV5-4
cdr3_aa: CASRSGTSGRAEQFF

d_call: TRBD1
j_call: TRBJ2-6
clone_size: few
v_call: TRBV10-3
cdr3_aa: CASGTGGNSGANVLTF

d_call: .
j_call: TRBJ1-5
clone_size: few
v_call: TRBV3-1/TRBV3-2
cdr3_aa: CASSPGTDYNQPQHF

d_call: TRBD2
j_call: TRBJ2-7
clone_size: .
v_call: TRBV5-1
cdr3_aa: CASSRDYPPGEQYF

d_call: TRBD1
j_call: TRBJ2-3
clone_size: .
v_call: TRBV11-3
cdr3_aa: CASSSFDRGRSDTQYF

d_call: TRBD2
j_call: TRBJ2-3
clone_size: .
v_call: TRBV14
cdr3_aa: CASSLTASGKADTQYF

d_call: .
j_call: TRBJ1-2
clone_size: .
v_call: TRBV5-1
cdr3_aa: CASRAGTTNYGYTF

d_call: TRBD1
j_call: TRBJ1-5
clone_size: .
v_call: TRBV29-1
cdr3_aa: CSVGTADSNQPQHF

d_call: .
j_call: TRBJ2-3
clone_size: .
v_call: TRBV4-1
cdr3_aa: CASSGRTWSTDTQYF

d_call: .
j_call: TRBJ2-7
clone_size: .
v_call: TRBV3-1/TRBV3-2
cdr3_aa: CASSQGGTSYEQYF

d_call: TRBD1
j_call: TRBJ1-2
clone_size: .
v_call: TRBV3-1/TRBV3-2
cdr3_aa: CASSQEVGQSYGYTF

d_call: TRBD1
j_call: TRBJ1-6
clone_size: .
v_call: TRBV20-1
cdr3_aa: CSASDGQGNPLHF

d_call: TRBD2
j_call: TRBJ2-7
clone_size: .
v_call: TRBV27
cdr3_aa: CASSPSGGEGREQYF